Listed below are T cell receptor beta chains from one sample, sequenced in a study of T-cell reconstitution after alpha-beta-depleted transplantation in children. One entry per CDR3 protein results from TCRdb running MiXCR on the PCR reads. The sample holds nearly 200,000 distinct CDR3 sequences, roughly 6.3% seen once. The starting material was PBMCs, obtained before TCRalphabeta/CD19-depleted stem cell transplant. These TCRs come from a girl under three years old with combined immunodeficiency, due to receive a stem cell transplant. The CDR3 runs from the conserved cysteine through the conserved F or W. D genes are given only for firm matches. Expanded clones get a size class; other rows say once, few or many, or leave the size out.

TRBJ2-2 many TRBV24-1 - CATSDPRWAANTGELFF TGTGCCACCAGTGATCCCCGCTGGGCGGCGAACACCGGGGAGCTGTTTTTT
TRBJ2-1 many TRBV7-2 TRBD2 CASSFWGSGSNEQFF TGTGCCAGCAGCTTTTGGGGTAGCGGGAGTAATGAGCAGTTCTTC
TRBJ2-2 many TRBV28 - CASSSPLGGELFF TGTGCCAGCAGTTCCCCGTTAGGCGGGGAGCTGTTTTTT
TRBJ2-1 many TRBV11-1 - CASSFRGVRVSEQFF TGTGCCAGCAGCTTTAGGGGGGTTCGGGTTAGTGAGCAGTTCTTC
TRBJ2-7 few TRBV7-6 TRBD1 CASSLGTGESGEQYF TGTGCCAGCAGCTTAGGTACAGGGGAGTCGGGCGAGCAGTACTTC
TRBJ2-1 few TRBV7-3 - CASSLHGGEAYNEQFF TGTGCCAGCAGCTTACATGGGGGAGAGGCCTACAATGAGCAGTTCTTC
TRBJ2-7 many TRBV15 - CATSSYSFSGTEQYF TGTGCCACCAGCAGCTACTCCTTCTCAGGTACCGAGCAGTACTTC
TRBJ2-7 many TRBV28 - CASRISGDRIYEQYF TGTGCCAGCAGAATCTCAGGTGACCGCATCTACGAGCAGTACTTC
TRBJ2-2 many TRBV11-3 - CASKFGTGELFF TGTGCCAGCAAGTTCGGCACCGGGGAGCTGTTTTTT
TRBJ1-1 many TRBV29-1 - CSVDGAYTEAFF TGCAGCGTTGATGGGGCCTACACTGAAGCTTTCTTT
TRBJ1-2 many TRBV28 TRBD1 CASSLWGTAFYGYTF TGTGCCAGCAGTTTATGGGGGACAGCCTTCTATGGCTACACCTTC
TRBJ2-7 many TRBV20-1 - CSARDLPTGSYEQYF TGCAGTGCTAGAGACCTCCCGACAGGCTCCTACGAGCAGTACTTC
TRBJ2-3 many TRBV5-1 - CASGAGDSTDTQYF TGCGCCAGCGGGGCCGGGGACAGCACAGATACGCAGTATTTT
TRBJ1-1 few TRBV12-3/TRBV12-4 - CASILNGGGNTEAFF TGTGCCAGCATCCTAAACGGGGGGGGGAACACTGAAGCTTTCTTT
TRBJ2-7 many TRBV6-2/TRBV6-3 - CASKDLEHYEQYF TGTGCCAGCAAGGACCTCGAACACTACGAGCAGTACTTC
TRBJ2-7 many TRBV28 - CASSGGEGQHPYEQYF TGTGCCAGCAGCGGAGGTGAGGGCCAACACCCCTACGAGCAGTACTTC
TRBJ1-4 many TRBV25-1 - CASSDSGSTNEKLFF TGTGCCAGCAGTGACTCGGGGTCAACTAATGAAAAACTGTTTTTT
TRBJ2-3 many TRBV5-1 - CASSLNVGQGTDTQYF TGCGCCAGCAGCTTGAATGTGGGCCAAGGCACAGATACGCAGTATTTT
TRBJ2-2 many TRBV29-1 TRBD2 CSVEVEGGRAGELFF TGCAGCGTTGAGGTTGAAGGCGGGAGGGCCGGGGAGCTGTTTTTT
TRBJ1-3 many TRBV28 TRBD1 CASSTGENEQGGPGNTIYF TGTGCCAGCAGTACCGGGGAAAACGAACAGGGGGGTCCTGGAAACACCATATATTTT
TRBJ2-3 many TRBV29-1 - CSVVSDTQYF TGCAGCGTTGTTTCTGATACGCAGTATTTT
TRBJ2-3 many TRBV18 TRBD2 CASSTGGLADTQYF TGTGCCAGCAGTACGGGGGGGCTGGCAGATACGCAGTATTTT
TRBJ2-1 many TRBV20-1 TRBD2 CSAPRWTSGGQDEQFF TGCAGTGCTCCTCGTTGGACTAGCGGGGGGCAGGATGAGCAGTTCTTC
TRBJ2-1 few TRBV7-2 TRBD2 CASSLTGGLAGDEQFF TGTGCCAGCAGCTTAACTGGGGGGCTAGCGGGAGACGAGCAGTTCTTC
TRBJ2-2 many TRBV6-2/TRBV6-3 TRBD2 CASLTGGTGELFF TGTGCCAGCCTAACGGGGGGGACCGGGGAGCTGTTTTTT
TRBJ2-1 many TRBV4-2 - CASSQGYEQFF TGTGCCAGCAGCCAAGGATATGAGCAGTTCTTC
TRBJ1-3 many TRBV14 - CASSQEAGWNTIYF TGTGCCAGCAGCCAAGAGGCAGGGTGGAACACCATATATTTT
TRBJ2-7 - TRBV12-3/TRBV12-4 TRBD2 CAICLAGTIHLPYEQYF TGTGCCATCTGTTTAGCCGGGACTATACACCTTCCCTACGAGCAGTACTTC
TRBJ2-1 many TRBV4-2 TRBD2 CASSHLAGVANEQFF TGTGCCAGCAGCCACCTAGCGGGAGTTGCTAATGAGCAGTTCTTC
TRBJ2-1 many TRBV12-3/TRBV12-4 - CASSHSGDNEQFF TGTGCCAGCAGTCACAGCGGCGACAATGAGCAGTTCTTC
TRBJ1-2 many TRBV7-9 - CASSLQGWYGYTF TGTGCCAGCAGCCTACAGGGATGGTATGGCTACACCTTC
TRBJ2-1 many TRBV24-1 - CATSEGVGAQQFF TGTGCCACCAGTGAGGGGGTGGGGGCACAGCAGTTCTTC
TRBJ2-1 many TRBV29-1 - CSVSPKSGRSYNEQFF TGCAGCGTTTCCCCGAAAAGCGGCCGCTCCTACAATGAGCAGTTCTTC
TRBJ2-3 many TRBV29-1 - CSVVDGTTDTQYF TGCAGCGTTGTTGATGGCACCACAGATACGCAGTATTTT
TRBJ2-7 many TRBV27 - CASSFGTNSYEQYF TGTGCCAGCAGTTTTGGGACAAACTCCTACGAGCAGTACTTC
TRBJ1-5 - TRBV2 - CASAPGQGPQPQHF TGTGCCAGCGCGCCGGGGCAGGGGCCTCAGCCCCAGCATTTT
TRBJ2-7 many TRBV29-1 TRBD2 CSVVTSGFYYEQYF TGCAGCGTTGTCACTAGCGGGTTTTACTACGAGCAGTACTTC
TRBJ2-1 many TRBV5-1 TRBD2 CASSFRLAGSNEQFF TGCGCCAGCAGCTTTCGACTAGCGGGAAGCAATGAGCAGTTCTTC
TRBJ2-3 many TRBV11-2 - CASSFLRSSTDTQYF TGTGCCAGCAGCTTTTTGCGGAGCAGCACAGATACGCAGTATTTT
TRBJ2-3 many TRBV28 TRBD1 CASRQGAGTDTQYF TGTGCCAGCAGACAGGGGGCTGGGACAGATACGCAGTATTTT
TRBJ1-5 many TRBV27 - CASSFSGYGGHQPQHF TGTGCCAGCAGTTTCTCGGGGTACGGGGGGCATCAGCCCCAGCATTTT
TRBJ2-5 many TRBV29-1 TRBD1 CRATSGTEKGEAQYF TGCAGAGCGACGTCCGGGACAGAAAAGGGTGAGGCCCAGTACTTC
TRBJ2-1 many TRBV12-3/TRBV12-4 TRBD1 CASSPGQGSWEDEQFF TGTGCCAGCAGTCCTGGACAGGGTTCTTGGGAGGATGAGCAGTTCTTC
TRBJ2-7 - TRBV20-1 TRBD2 CSASAGRTYEQYF TGCAGTGCTAGTGCCGGGAGGACTTACGAGCAGTACTTC
TRBJ1-4 many TRBV27 - CASSLRDSLREKLFF TGTGCCAGCAGTTTAAGGGACTCCTTGCGGGAAAAACTGTTTTTT
TRBJ2-3 many TRBV3-1 - CASSQGITDTQYF TGTGCCAGCAGCCAGGGGATCACAGATACGCAGTATTTT
TRBJ2-1 - TRBV7-8 - CASSLAGETRGNEQFF TGTGCCAGCAGCTTAGCAGGAGAAACAAGGGGCAATGAGCAGTTCTTC
TRBJ2-5 many TRBV29-1 - CSVELGGVRETQYF TGCAGCGTTGAATTGGGGGGAGTCAGGGAGACCCAGTACTTC
TRBJ2-5 many TRBV20-1 - CSARGQGGETQYF TGCAGTGCAAGGGGGCAGGGAGGAGAGACCCAGTACTTC
TRBJ2-1 many TRBV7-8 - CASSDHQNNEQFF TGTGCCAGCAGCGACCACCAAAACAATGAGCAGTTCTTC
TRBJ2-7 many TRBV5-6 TRBD1 CASSWGTGGYEQYF TGTGCCAGCAGCTGGGGGACAGGGGGCTACGAGCAGTACTTC
TRBJ1-6 many TRBV14 - CASSVRNSPLHF TGTGCCAGCAGCGTACGGAATTCACCCCTCCACTTT
TRBJ2-7 few TRBV7-2 - CASSLPGLSYEQYF TGTGCCAGCAGCTTACCAGGGCTATCCTACGAGCAGTACTTC
TRBJ2-3 many TRBV7-8 - CASSSPSRHITDTQYF TGTGCCAGCAGCTCCCCGTCTCGCCACATTACAGATACGCAGTATTTT